These 19 T cell receptor beta chains came from one sample sequenced in a study of blood T cell repertoires in COVID-19. The assay was immunoSEQ multiplex PCR, and TCRdb's table has in-frame clones only and misses some. The sample holds roughly 290,000 clones, approximately 86% seen once. Sequencing was done on a sample of peripheral blood. These receptors all come from a woman aged 30 to 39 who had recovered from COVID-19.

This rearrangement joins TRBV10-3 to TRBJ2-3, with TRBD1 identical over 7 bases. This CDR3 is 18 amino acids long. Germline-derived CDR1 and CDR2 are ENHRY and SYGVKD. Germline trimming cut 4 bases from V and 0 bases from J; bases unmatched to any gene: 13. For the CDR3, the DNA is TGTGCCATCAGTGCAACGAACTCAAGACAGGGTAGCACAGATACGCAGTATTTT. Protein sequence: CAISATNSRQGSTDTQYF.

The genes are TRBV7-2 and TRBJ1-5; D is undetermined. This CDR3 region has 13 residues. Deletions cut 3 bases from V and 3 bases from J, with 6 bases between. Germline lookup yields CDR1 SGHTA and CDR2 FQGNSA. Here the CDR3 reads CASSFELNQPQHF. The CDR3 coding sequence is TGTGCCAGCAGCTTCGAACTCAATCAGCCCCAGCATTTT.

This clone was counted only a few times. The chain carries TRBV7-2 and TRBJ1-6, with D unclear. V dropped 0 bases and J dropped 8 bases, with 5 bases sitting between them. The length of the CDR3 is 13 residues. CDR1 and CDR2 (germline): SGHTA, FQGNSA. CDR3 sequence: CASSLAAYSPLHF. In DNA, the CDR3 is TGTGCCAGCAGCTTAGCAGCGTATTCACCCCTCCACTTT.

V and J are TRBV9 and TRBJ2-3, with 9 bases matching TRBD2. This CDR3 has 15 residues. CDR1 is SGDLS and CDR2 is YYNGEE in the germline V gene. Trimming took 0 bases from V and 7 from J; bases not matched to a gene: 6. For the CDR3, the DNA is TGTGCCAGCAGCGTAGGTTATAGCGGGAGTTATACGCAGTATTTT. Encoded protein: CASSVGYSGSYTQYF.

The V call is TRBV29-1, the J call TRBJ2-1, with no clear D. The CDR3 runs to 12 residues. Trimming removed 2 bases at V and 4 bases at J, with 6 bases between. The germline gives CDR1 SQVTM, CDR2 ANQGSEA. CDR3 in DNA: TGCAGCGTTGAACTCCCTTACAATGAGCAGTTCTTC. It codes for CSVELPYNEQFF.

The chain is built from TRBV19 and TRBJ2-1, with 7 bases fitting TRBD2. Germline assignment: CDR1 LNHDA and CDR2 SQIVND (reference sequence). Trimming cost V 5 bases and J 7 bases; bases outside gene matches: 11. This CDR3 contains 15 residues. For the CDR3, the DNA is TGTGCCAGTAGTTTCCCAGAGGGAGGGTGGAATGAGCAGTTCTTC. This translates into CASSFPEGGWNEQFF. Supplemented by reference TRBV19 and TRBJ2-1, the full variable domain reads DGGITQSPKYLFRKEGQNVTLSCEQNLNHDAMYWYRQDPGQGLRLIYYSQIVNDFQKGDIAEGYSVSREKKESFPLTVTSAQKNPTAFYLCASSFPEGGWNEQFFGPGTRLTVL.

The genes are TRBV28 and TRBJ2-3, with 9 positions matching TRBD2. V dropped 5 bases and J dropped 10; count of bases not matched to a gene: 10. The CDR3 loop spans 14 amino acids. Looked up from germline, CDR1 is MDHEN and CDR2 is SYDVKM. The CDR3 loop is CASSEISGSPPQYF. Written as DNA, the CDR3 is TGTGCCAGCAGTGAAATTAGCGGGAGTCCCCCGCAGTATTTT.

The chain uses TRBV4-3 and TRBJ2-7; 9 positions match TRBD2. Germline loops: CDR1 LGHNA, CDR2 YSLEER. Trimming at V came to 0 bases and at J to 2 bases, leaving 2 bases not matched to a gene. The CDR3 length is 15 residues. The CDR3 region has the DNA TGCGCCAGCAGCCAAGAGATAGCGGGAGCCTACGAGCAGTACTTC. Encoded protein: CASSQEIAGAYEQYF.

This clone appeared a few times. V is TRBV19 and J is TRBJ1-2; D is unresolved. V was shortened by 5 bases and J by 2 bases, with 12 bases between the two germline ends. Germline-derived CDR1 and CDR2 are LNHDA and SQIVND (reference sequence). The CDR3 has 14 amino acids. The CDR3 DNA is TGTGCCAGTAGTCTACCAGACGGGAACTATGGCTACACCTTC. This encodes CASSLPDGNYGYTF.

This clone was recorded a few times. The chain carries TRBV19 and TRBJ1-1, with D possibly TRBD1 on 6 matching bases. The V end was cut by 6 bases, the J end by 7 bases, with 15 bases between. Germline loops: CDR1 LNHDA, CDR2 SQIVND (reference sequence). The CDR3 has 13 amino acids. The CDR3 nucleotides are TGTGCCAGTAGCAACCTTAACAGGGATGAAGCTTTCTTT. This translates into CASSNLNRDEAFF.

The chain couples TRBV12-3 or TRBV12-4 to TRBJ2-3; the D is unclear. Trimming left V 7 bases short and J 2 bases short, with 10 bases between. This CDR3 spans 13 amino acids. CDR3 sequence: CASTRIFTDTQYF. In DNA, the CDR3 is TGTGCCAGCACCAGAATTTTCACAGATACGCAGTATTTT.

The rearrangement uses TRBV11-2 and TRBJ2-2, with D possibly TRBD1 on 6 matching bases. The CDR3 is 15 amino acids. Trimming took off 3 bases at V and 5 bases at J, with 13 bases between the two ends. Germline CDR1 and CDR2: SGHAT and FQNNGV. Written as DNA, the CDR3 is TGTGCCAGCAGCTTCCCCGGACAGAGTACCGGGGAGCTGTTTTTT. Residues: CASSFPGQSTGELFF.

J is TRBJ1-6 and V is TRBV19, with 8 positions matching TRBD1. V lost 3 bases, J lost 7 bases, and 14 bases stayed unmatched. CDR3 length: 18 amino acids. Germline V gene lookup returns CDR1 LNHDA and CDR2 SQIVND (reference sequence). The CDR3 coding sequence is TGTGCCAGTAGTATGGGGCCGATGACAGGGGAGGAGAATTCACCCCTCCACTTT. This encodes CASSMGPMTGEENSPLHF.

The V gene is TRBV7-2, the J gene TRBJ2-3; the D gene is possibly TRBD2 (5 bases). Per the germline V gene, CDR1 is SGHTA and CDR2 is FQGNSA. The CDR3 runs to 12 residues. With 8 bases removed from V and 6 bases from J, the gap between germline ends came to 12 bases. CDR3 sequence reads: CASGSGPDTQYF. The CDR3 nucleotides read TGTGCCAGCGGGAGCGGTCCCGATACGCAGTATTTT.

This chain connects TRBV19 to TRBJ2-5; tentative D call: TRBD2 (6 bases). The CDR3 runs to 14 residues. V lost 5 bases, J lost 4 bases, and 14 bases lay in between. Per the germline V gene, CDR1 is LNHDA and CDR2 is SQIVND (reference sequence). In DNA form, the CDR3 reads TGTGCCAGTAGTGCCCCGGGGGAGGCAGAGACCCAGTACTTC. It translates to CASSAPGEAETQYF.

The chain recombines TRBV7-2 with TRBJ2-1; 7 bases fit TRBD2. The CDR3 totals 15 residues. The V gene's germline CDR1 is SGHTA and CDR2 FQGNSA. With V trimmed by 4 bases and J by 4 bases, 7 bases remained unmatched. The CDR3 DNA reads TGTGCCAGCAGCTCCCTAGCGGCCCGATACAATGAGCAGTTCTTC. Translating it yields CASSSLAARYNEQFF.

The chain uses TRBV7-2 and TRBJ2-7; 8 positions match TRBD2. Per germline, CDR1 SGHTA and CDR2 FQGNSA. This CDR3 has 13 amino acids. V was pared by 3 bases and J by 7 bases, with 5 bases of the junction left unmatched. CDR3 protein: CASSFYGGVEQYF. The CDR3 nucleotides are TGTGCCAGCAGCTTCTACGGGGGGGTTGAGCAGTACTTC.

This clone was detected once. The chain is built from TRBV5-1 and TRBJ1-5; D might be TRBD1 (5 bases). V was clipped by 5 bases and J by 3 bases, with 21 bases between them. This CDR3 contains 17 residues. Germline V gives CDR1 SGHRS, CDR2 YFSETQ. The CDR3 sequence: CASRPNPTENDNQPQHF. The CDR3, as DNA: TGCGCCAGCAGGCCAAACCCGACAGAGAACGACAATCAGCCCCAGCATTTT. Full variable domain (remainder filled in from reference TRBV5-1 and TRBJ1-5): KAGVTQTPRYLIKTRGQQVTLSCSPISGHRSVSWYQQTPGQGLQFLFEYFSETQRNKGNFPGRFSGRQFSNSRSEMNVSTLELGDSALYLCASRPNPTENDNQPQHFGDGTRLSIL.

The table lists this clone with a few counts. In nucleotides, the CDR3 is TGTGCCAGCAGTTACTTTCCCGGGGAGCGCAATCAGCCCCAGCATTTT. Translating gives CASSYFPGERNQPQHF. The chain links TRBV6-2 or TRBV6-3 to TRBJ1-5; D ambiguous. The CDR3 totals 16 residues. CDR1 is MNHEY and CDR2 is SVGEGT in the germline V gene. V was trimmed by 1 base and J by 2 bases, leaving 12 bases between them.